This T cell receptor (beta chain) was identified in a study of CD8 T cells in ankylosing spondylitis. The germline CDR1 and CDR2 sequences are SEHNR and FQNEAQ (reference sequence). The CDR3 is made up of 12 amino acids. V was pared by 5 bases and J by 3 bases, with 7 bases between. The TCR beta libraries were generated through quantitative 5'-RACE incorporating molecular barcodes. TCRdb passed the 5' RACE reads through MiXCR, listing each CDR3 protein once. The sample lists 120,000 or so distinct CDR3 sequences, roughly an eighth occurring once. Study results and caveats: In ankylosing spondylitis patients, matched synovial fluid reportedly showed significant enrichment of disease-linked clones.

This clonotype appeared a few times. Its antigen is not identified. The rearrangement joins TRBV7-9 to TRBJ1-1, with D uncertain. The TCR was taken from a female donor with ankylosing spondylitis or in good health (not recorded which). The sequenced sample was blood, either unsorted or a sorted T cell fraction (not recorded which). The CDR3 reads CASSVGHTEAFF. In nucleotides, the CDR3 is TGTGCCAGCAGCGTAGGACACACTGAAGCTTTCTTT.